A single sample is the source of the 9 T cell receptor beta chains below, sequenced in a study of post-analysis software for immune sequencing data. Study-level findings and limits: Patients had higher frequencies than controls of roughly 5 TRBV segments, including TRBV5-6, TRBV5-1 and TRBV20-1.

These receptors lack a known antigen. Included in the TCR beta cDNA libraries were unique molecular identifiers. TCRdb re-analysed the PCR reads in MiXCR, keeping a single row per CDR3 protein. The sample yields fewer than 850,000 distinct CDR3 sequences, roughly 27% seen once. Sequenced: blood. These receptors originate from a girl aged 5-17 years with multiple sclerosis.

A few counts support this clonotype. This chain links TRBV28 with TRBJ1-4, with 8 positions matching TRBD1. CDR3 length equals 14 residues. The germline V gene has CDR1 MDHEN and CDR2 SYDVKM. Losses at the gene ends were 5 bases for V and 8 bases for J; bases not matched to a gene: 7. CDR3 protein: CASSVDREEEKLFF. The CDR3 bases are TGTGCCAGCAGTGTGGACAGGGAGGAGGAAAAACTGTTTTTT.

The chain combines TRBV6-5 with TRBJ2-7; the D gene could be TRBD1 or TRBD2 (5 bases each). The germline V gene has CDR1 MNHEY and CDR2 SVGAGI. Trimming removed 11 bases from V and 6 bases from J, with 17 bases in between. This CDR3 comprises 12 residues. The CDR3 sequence is CASRQGPREQYF. Here the CDR3 DNA reads TGTGCCTCCCGGCAGGGACCCCGCGAGCAGTACTTC.

The genes are TRBV29-1 and TRBJ2-1; no definite D call. CDR1 SQVTM and CDR2 ANQGSEA come from the germline V gene. The V end lost 2 bases, the J end lost 9 bases, and 14 bases lay between the germline ends. The CDR3 runs 13 residues. The CDR3 reads CSVETAPTLEQFF. The CDR3 coding sequence is TGCAGCGTTGAAACGGCCCCAACTCTTGAGCAGTTCTTC.

In its sample, this clonotype was seen a few times. This chain links TRBV5-1 with TRBJ1-2; D unresolved. Germline CDR1 is SGHRS and CDR2 is YFSETQ. This CDR3 has 12 residues. V shed 4 bases and J shed 6 bases, with 10 bases lying between them. The CDR3: CASSMGGNGYTF. In DNA form, the CDR3 reads TGCGCCAGCAGCATGGGAGGAAATGGCTACACCTTC.

This chain uses TRBV6-1 with TRBJ2-5; D not certain. V lost 6 bases to trimming and J lost 4 bases, with 18 bases between them. Germline V gene lookup returns CDR1 MNHNS and CDR2 SASEGT. The CDR3 totals 15 residues. The CDR3 nucleotides are TGTGCCAGCAGCCTTTGGGGTAGGCGATCAGAGACCCAGTACTTC. It translates to CASSLWGRRSETQYF.

The chain combines TRBV5-1 with TRBJ2-1, with 8 bases aligning to TRBD1. This CDR3 is 16 amino acids long. CDR1 is SGHRS, CDR2 YFSETQ, per germline. V trimming: 7 bases; J trimming: 9 bases; junction bases outside the gene matches: 18. The CDR3 reads CASQTQGANPGSEQFF. DNA of the CDR3: TGCGCCAGCCAGACTCAGGGGGCAAACCCGGGAAGTGAGCAGTTCTTC.

This clonotype was counted at least ten times. The chain employs TRBV27 and TRBJ2-6; 9 nucleotides agree with TRBD1. Unmatched junction bases numbered 10, after V lost 7 bases and J lost 3 bases. The CDR3 runs 17 residues. The germline V gene encodes CDR1 MNHEY and CDR2 SMNVEV (reference sequence). CDR3 loop: CASKDRGQMGGANVLTF. The CDR3 nucleotides read TGTGCCAGCAAGGACAGGGGACAAATGGGTGGGGCCAACGTCCTGACTTTC.

This clonotype has only one observation. The chain joins TRBV5-1 to TRBJ1-6, with D tentatively TRBD1 (5 bases). The germline V gene has CDR1 SGHRS and CDR2 YFSETQ. Between the trimmed V and J ends, which lost 0 bases and 8 bases, there was a span of 9 bases. The CDR3 has 14 amino acids. As DNA, the CDR3 is TGCGCCAGCAGCTTGGCCGACAGAGATTCACCCCTCCACTTT. As protein: CASSLADRDSPLHF.

This clonotype appeared a few times. The J gene is TRBJ2-1, the V gene TRBV4-1, with 10 positions matching TRBD1. This CDR3 comprises 19 residues. V dropped 6 bases and J dropped 2; count of bases not matched to a gene: 16. From germline, CDR1 is MGHRA and CDR2 YSYEKL. The CDR3 sequence is CASREPGQGFVVTYNEQFF. CDR3 bases: TGCGCCAGCAGGGAACCGGGACAGGGGTTCGTGGTGACCTACAATGAGCAGTTCTTC.